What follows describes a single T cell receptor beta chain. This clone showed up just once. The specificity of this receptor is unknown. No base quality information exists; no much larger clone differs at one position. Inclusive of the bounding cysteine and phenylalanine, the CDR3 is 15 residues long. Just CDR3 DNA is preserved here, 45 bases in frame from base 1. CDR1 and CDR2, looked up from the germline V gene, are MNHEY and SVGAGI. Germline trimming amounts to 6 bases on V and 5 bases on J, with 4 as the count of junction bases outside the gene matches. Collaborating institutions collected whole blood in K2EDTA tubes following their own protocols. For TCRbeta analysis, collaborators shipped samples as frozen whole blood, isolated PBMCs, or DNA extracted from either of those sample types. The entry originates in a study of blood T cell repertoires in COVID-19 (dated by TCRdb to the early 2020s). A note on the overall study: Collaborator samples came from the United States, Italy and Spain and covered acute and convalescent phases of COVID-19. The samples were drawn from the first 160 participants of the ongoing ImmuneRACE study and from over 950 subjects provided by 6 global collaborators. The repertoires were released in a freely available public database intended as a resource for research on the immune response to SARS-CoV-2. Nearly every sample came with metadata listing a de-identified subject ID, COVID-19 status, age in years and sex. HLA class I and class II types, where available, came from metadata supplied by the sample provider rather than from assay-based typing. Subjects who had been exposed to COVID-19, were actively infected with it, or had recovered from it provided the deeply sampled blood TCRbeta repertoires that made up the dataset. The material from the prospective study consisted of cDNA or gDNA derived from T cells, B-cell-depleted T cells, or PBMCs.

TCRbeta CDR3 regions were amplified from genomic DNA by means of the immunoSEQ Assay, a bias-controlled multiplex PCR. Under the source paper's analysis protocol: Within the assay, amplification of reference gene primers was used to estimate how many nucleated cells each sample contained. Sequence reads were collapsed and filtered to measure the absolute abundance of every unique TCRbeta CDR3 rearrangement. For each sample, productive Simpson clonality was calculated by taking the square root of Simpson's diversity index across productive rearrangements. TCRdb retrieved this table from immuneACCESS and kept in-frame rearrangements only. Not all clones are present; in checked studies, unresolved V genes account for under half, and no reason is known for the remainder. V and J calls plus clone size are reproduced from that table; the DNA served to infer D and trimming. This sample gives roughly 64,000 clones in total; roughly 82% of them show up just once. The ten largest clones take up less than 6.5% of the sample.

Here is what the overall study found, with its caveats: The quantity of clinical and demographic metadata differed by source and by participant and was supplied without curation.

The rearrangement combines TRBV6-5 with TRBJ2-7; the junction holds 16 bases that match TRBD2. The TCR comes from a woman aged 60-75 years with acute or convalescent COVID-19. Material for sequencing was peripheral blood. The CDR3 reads CASRGLAGGPDEQYF. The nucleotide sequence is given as TGTGCCAGCAGGGGACTAGCGGGGGGGCCCGACGAGCAGTACTTC.